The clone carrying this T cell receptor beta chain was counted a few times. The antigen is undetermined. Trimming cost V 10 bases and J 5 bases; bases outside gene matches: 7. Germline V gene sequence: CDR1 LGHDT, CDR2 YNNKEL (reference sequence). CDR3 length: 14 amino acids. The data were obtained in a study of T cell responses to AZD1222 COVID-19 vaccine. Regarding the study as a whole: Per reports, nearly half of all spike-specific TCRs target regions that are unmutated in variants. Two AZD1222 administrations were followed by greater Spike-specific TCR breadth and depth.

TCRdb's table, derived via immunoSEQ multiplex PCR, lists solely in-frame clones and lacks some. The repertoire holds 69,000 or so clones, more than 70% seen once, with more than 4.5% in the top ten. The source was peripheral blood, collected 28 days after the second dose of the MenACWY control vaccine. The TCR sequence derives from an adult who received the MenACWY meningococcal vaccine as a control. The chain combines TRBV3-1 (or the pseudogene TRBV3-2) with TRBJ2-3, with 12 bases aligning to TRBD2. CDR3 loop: CATSKLAGGDTQYF. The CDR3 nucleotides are TGTGCCACCTCGAAACTAGCGGGAGGAGATACGCAGTATTTT.